A selection of T cell receptor beta chains follows, all from one sample in a study of CD8 T cells in Susac syndrome. MiXCR, applied by TCRdb to the immunoSEQ multiplex PCR reads, yields one record per CDR3 protein. The repertoire includes 180,000 or so distinct CDR3 sequences, around 94% of them detected once, and roughly 0.14% sits in the top ten. The sample comprised CD4+ T cells from PBMCs. The source of these receptors is a human donor in good health. Both conserved end residues are part of each CDR3. Part of the rows lack a size; the others show once, few, many or a class for expanded clones.

size	J	V	CDR3
NA	TRBJ2-6	TRBV6-2/TRBV6-3	CASIGYGDSGANVLTF
once	TRBJ2-3	TRBV4-2	CASSQKRQSTDTQYF
NA	TRBJ2-3	TRBV3-1	CASSQGRYTQYF
NA	TRBJ2-5	TRBV30	CAWSVWGRTVGLETQYF
NA	TRBJ1-1	TRBV20-1	CSATRGQLNTEAFF
NA	TRBJ2-3	TRBV7-6	CASSLGRTDTQYF
NA	TRBJ2-2	TRBV2	CASSVQGGAGELFF
NA	TRBJ1-5	TRBV9	CASSVGQGSQPQHF
NA	TRBJ2-5	TRBV20-1	CSARFLAGGHQETQYF
NA	TRBJ1-4	TRBV29-1	CSVTGSNEKLFF
NA	TRBJ2-3	TRBV7-2	CASSLVVVADTQYF
NA	TRBJ2-1	TRBV30	CAWSRGGGYNEQFF
NA	TRBJ1-1	TRBV18	CASSQQGGTEAFF
NA	TRBJ1-1	TRBV12-3/TRBV12-4	CASSWGQPNTEAFF
NA	TRBJ1-1	TRBV9	CASQGQGEAFF
once	TRBJ2-1	TRBV24-1	CATSDFLASSYNEQFF
NA	TRBJ1-2	TRBV2	CASRYRGPGYTF
NA	TRBJ1-2	TRBV30	CAWSPRQGLINYGYTF
NA	TRBJ2-3	TRBV4-1	CASSQDAEGDRRTQYF
NA	TRBJ1-1	TRBV29-1	CSVVGALREAFF
NA	TRBJ2-7	TRBV29-1	CSVREPGQGSYEQYF
once	TRBJ1-5	TRBV27	CASSTLTGGRRRGGNQPQHF
NA	TRBJ2-2	TRBV5-1	CASRSFTGELFF
NA	TRBJ2-7	TRBV20-1	CSAFGTSGAYEQYF
NA	TRBJ2-3	TRBV5-1	CASSLVGLANTDTQYF
NA	TRBJ1-4	TRBV15	CATSRGRIEKLFF
NA	TRBJ2-5	TRBV20-1	CSARDGSGETQYF
NA	TRBJ2-1	TRBV30	CAWTQGIYNEQFF
NA	TRBJ2-7	TRBV20-1	CSAKDRDRSSYEQYF
NA	TRBJ1-5	TRBV20-1	CSASSLQGYSNQPQHF
NA	TRBJ2-7	TRBV7-2	CASSLAGQEPYEQYF
NA	TRBJ1-2	TRBV6-5	CASRVTGGLNYGYTF
NA	TRBJ1-5	TRBV30	CAWGRQGNQPQHF
once	TRBJ2-7	TRBV30	CAWSVKDTKNHEQYF
NA	TRBJ2-5	TRBV6-2/TRBV6-3	CASSGQGARETQYF
NA	TRBJ1-3	TRBV3-1	CASGTYGNTIYF
NA	TRBJ2-1	TRBV9	CASSLTGEGYNEQFF
NA	TRBJ2-3	TRBV29-1	CSVVGGGGGTDTQYF
few	TRBJ2-5	TRBV18	CASSPGLGGETQYF
NA	TRBJ1-6	TRBV29-1	CSVTVDYNSPLHF
NA	TRBJ1-2	TRBV9	CASSPDGVYGYTF
once	TRBJ2-1	TRBV6-5	CASKAYYNEQFF
NA	TRBJ2-5	TRBV29-1	CSVDRQQETQYF
NA	TRBJ2-5	TRBV13	CASSLQGAETQYF
NA	TRBJ2-1	TRBV6-2/TRBV6-3	CARTGTGDNEQFF
NA	TRBJ1-2	TRBV23-1	CASSQSRTVYGYTF
NA	TRBJ2-3	TRBV20-1	CSAILTGGPDTQYF
NA	TRBJ1-1	TRBV7-2	CASSLDPGNTEAFF
NA	TRBJ2-3	TRBV29-1	CSVARTGATDTQYF
NA	TRBJ2-5	TRBV5-6	CASSRQSGETQYF
NA	TRBJ1-1	TRBV30	CAWDRQGRTEAFF
NA	TRBJ1-1	TRBV20-1	CSARDPPGTEAFF
NA	TRBJ2-3	TRBV20-1	CSARDSGGESDTQYF
NA	TRBJ2-3	TRBV9	CASSVSAGGNSDTQYF
once	TRBJ1-4	TRBV27	CASSLSLRGKLFF
NA	TRBJ2-3	TRBV7-2	CASSPGTATDTQYF
once	TRBJ1-2	TRBV5-1	CASSSEGHVYGYTF
NA	TRBJ1-2	TRBV27	CASSPGTGSNYGYTF
once	TRBJ2-4	TRBV20-1	CSARGGGGNIQYF